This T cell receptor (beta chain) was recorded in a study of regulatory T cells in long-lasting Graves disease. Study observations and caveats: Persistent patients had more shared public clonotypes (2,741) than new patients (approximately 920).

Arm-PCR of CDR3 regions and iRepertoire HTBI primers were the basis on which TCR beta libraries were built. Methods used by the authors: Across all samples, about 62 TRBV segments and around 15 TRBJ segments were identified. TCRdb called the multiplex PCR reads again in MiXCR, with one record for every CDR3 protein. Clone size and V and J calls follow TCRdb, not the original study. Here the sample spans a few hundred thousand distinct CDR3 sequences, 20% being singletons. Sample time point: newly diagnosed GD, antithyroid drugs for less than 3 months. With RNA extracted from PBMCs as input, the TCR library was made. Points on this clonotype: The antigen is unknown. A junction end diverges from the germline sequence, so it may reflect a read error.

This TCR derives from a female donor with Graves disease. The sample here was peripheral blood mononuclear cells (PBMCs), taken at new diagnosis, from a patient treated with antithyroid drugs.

The chain's CDR3 is CPQSGLNQPQHF. The CDR3 DNA follows: TGCCCGCAGTCTGGGTTAAATCAGCCCCAGCATTTT. This sequence joins TRBV5-5 and TRBJ1-5; D is undetermined. Germline assignment: CDR1 SGHKS and CDR2 YYEKEE (reference sequence). The CDR3 is made up of 12 amino acids. The variable domain in full, with the rest retrieved from reference TRBV5-5 and TRBJ1-5, is DAGVTQSPTHLIKTRGQQVTLRCSPISGHKSVSWYQQVLGQGPQFIFQYYEKEERGRGNFPDRFSARQFPNYSSELNVNALLLGDSALYLCPQSGLNQPQHFGDGTRLSIL.